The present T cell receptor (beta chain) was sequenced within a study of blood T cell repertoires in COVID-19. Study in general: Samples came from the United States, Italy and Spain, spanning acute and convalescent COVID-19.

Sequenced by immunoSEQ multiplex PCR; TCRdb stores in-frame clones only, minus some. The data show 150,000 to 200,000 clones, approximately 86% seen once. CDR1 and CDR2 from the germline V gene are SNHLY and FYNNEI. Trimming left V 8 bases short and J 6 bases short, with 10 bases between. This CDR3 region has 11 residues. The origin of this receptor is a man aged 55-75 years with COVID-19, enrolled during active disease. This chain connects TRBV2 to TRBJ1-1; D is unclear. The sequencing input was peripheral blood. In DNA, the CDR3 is TGTGCCAGCTGTCGGGAAGCTGAAGCTTTCTTT. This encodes CASCREAEAFF.